This TCR beta chain derives from a study of shared clonotypes between healthy human individuals. About the research overall: Per donor, three plates held CD4 naive cells, three held CD4 memory, two held CD8 naive and one held CD8 memory. Study-wide results and limits: Sharing across four donors was seen in 4% to 5% of naive CD4 clonotypes. Against clonotypes common to all four donors, non-shared ones had lower generation probabilities.

Trimming left V 4 bases short and J 13 bases short, with 14 bases between. There are 12 residues in the CDR3. Per the germline V gene, CDR1 is LNHDA and CDR2 is SQIVND (reference sequence). Only in-frame clones appear in the TCRdb table, and some are missing; sequencing was by immunoSEQ multiplex PCR. The sample includes hundreds of thousands of clones, roughly 96% seen only once; the top ten take 0.11%. Concerning this clone itself: Its cognate antigen is unknown.

Selected positively for CCR7 and CD45RO-negative, naive CD8 cells excluded terminally differentiated effector memory CD45RA+ cells. The chain has TRBV19 and TRBJ2-1; no reliable D call. Material for sequencing was naive CD8+ T cells sorted from blood. The source is a woman aged 25 to 45 in good health. CDR3 amino acids: CASSTTPVLQFF. CDR3 coding DNA: TGTGCCAGTAGTACCACCCCTGTCCTCCAGTTCTTC.